The present T cell receptor beta chain was sequenced within a study of CD4 T cells in relation to SARS-CoV-2 and coronaviruses. Study-wide context: TCR beta CDR3s were sequenced after roughly nine-day antigen culture of PBMCs. A couple of subjects were Hispanic; patients were 7 or 8 males and a handful of females.

On this clone: No antigen is known for it.

CEF-cultured naive and memory CD4+ T cell DNA got survey-level sequencing. The data were produced by immunoSEQ multiplex PCR, yet TCRdb's version contains in-frame clones alone and is incomplete. The repertoire includes about 31,000 clones, more than 75% of them detected once, and around 3% sits in the top ten. This sequence originates from an adult with COVID-19. Sample: memory CD4+ T cells from PBMCs, cultured in vitro.

CDR3 nucleotide sequence: TGTGCCAGTAGGGGACAAACCTACAATGAGCAGTTCTTC. Translating gives CASRGQTYNEQFF. The rearrangement links TRBV19 to TRBJ2-1; weak D call: TRBD1 (6 bases). Germline lookup yields CDR1 LNHDA and CDR2 SQIVND (reference sequence). The CDR3 contains 13 residues. Trimming took off 6 bases at V and 2 bases at J, with 8 bases between the two ends.